These 17 T cell receptor beta chains originate from one sample sequenced in a study of neoadjuvant nivolumab and ipilimumab in lung cancer. TCRdb keeps only in-frame clones here, not all; method: immunoSEQ multiplex PCR. The table records 15,000 to 20,000 clones, 60% to 80% of them present only once. The material sequenced was tumor tissue, taken after neoadjuvant nivolumab, alone or with ipilimumab, at or shortly before surgery. These receptors came from an adult with non-small cell lung cancer.

This sequence joins TRBV18 and TRBJ1-2; D is uncertain. CDR3 length: 13 amino acids. V lost 4 bases to trimming and J lost 6 bases, with 12 bases between them. Germline CDR1 KGHSH, CDR2 LQKENI. CDR3 protein: CASSLSVWDGYTF. CDR3 nucleotides: TGTGCCAGCTCACTATCGGTCTGGGATGGCTACACCTTC.

The J gene is TRBJ1-5, the V gene TRBV10-2; D perhaps matches TRBD1 (6 bases). This CDR3 region has 15 residues. Germline V CDR1 and CDR2: WSHSY, SAAADI. The V end was cut by 5 bases, the J end by 0 bases, with 11 bases between. The CDR3, as DNA: TGCGCCAGCAGTTGGGGGCTTGGTAGCAATCAGCCCCAGCATTTT. Translation gives CASSWGLGSNQPQHF.

The chain links TRBV11-2 to TRBJ1-6; 7 bases map to TRBD1. The CDR3 runs 14 residues. The germline V gene encodes CDR1 SGHAT and CDR2 FQNNGV. Unmatched junction bases numbered 4, after V lost 1 base and J lost 10 bases. This CDR3 is CASSLGQGSSPLHF. CDR3 sequence (DNA): TGTGCCAGCAGCTTAGGACAGGGCAGCTCACCCCTCCACTTT.

The V gene is TRBV29-1, the J gene TRBJ2-3; 11 bases fit TRBD2. The CDR3 is made up of 11 amino acids. With V trimmed by 4 bases and J by 12 bases, 3 bases remained unmatched. Per germline, CDR1 SQVTM and CDR2 ANQGSEA. The CDR3 spells CSVGLAGGQYF. The CDR3 DNA is TGCAGCGTTGGGCTAGCGGGGGGTCAGTATTTT.

This chain links TRBV7-3 with TRBJ2-1, with a tentative D call TRBD2 (5 bases). Germline V gene data show CDR1 as SGHTA and CDR2 as FQGTGA. CDR3 length: 13 residues. V lost 5 bases and J 5 bases, leaving 10 bases between the germline ends. CDR3 DNA: TGTGCCAGCAGCCTAGGACTCAACAATGAGCAGTTCTTC. The encoded protein is CASSLGLNNEQFF.

The chain is built from TRBV6-1 and TRBJ2-6; 12 bases map to TRBD2. The germline CDR1 and CDR2 sequences are MNHNS and SASEGT. V was clipped by 1 base and J by 2 bases; unmatched bases: 3. The CDR3 has 18 amino acids. The CDR3 loop reads CASSEGTSGGPGANVLTF. CDR3 DNA: TGTGCCAGCAGTGAAGGAACTAGCGGGGGGCCTGGGGCCAACGTCCTGACTTTC.

V usage is TRBV4-3 and J usage is TRBJ2-2; perhaps TRBD2 as D (7 bases). The V gene lost 0 bases and the J gene lost 5 bases, with 13 bases spanning the gap. The CDR3 loop spans 16 amino acids. Germline loops: CDR1 LGHNA, CDR2 YSLEER. The CDR3 nucleotides read TGCGCCAGCAGCCAAGAGGTGGGGGGGCTAACCGGGGAGCTGTTTTTT. This translates into CASSQEVGGLTGELFF.

This chain links TRBV19 with TRBJ1-1; tentatively, D is TRBD1 (5 bases). The V end was cut by 11 bases, the J end by 4 bases, with 17 bases between. CDR1 is LNHDA, CDR2 SQIVND, per germline (reference sequence). This CDR3 is 13 amino acids long. In DNA form, the CDR3 reads TGTGCCTCACCTCCCCCGGGGCGCACTGAAGCTTTCTTT. Encoded protein: CASPPPGRTEAFF. The full variable domain, its missing parts supplied by reference TRBV19 and TRBJ1-1, is DGGITQSPKYLFRKEGQNVTLSCEQNLNHDAMYWYRQDPGQGLRLIYYSQIVNDFQKGDIAEGYSVSREKKESFPLTVTSAQKNPTAFYLCASPPPGRTEAFFGQGTRLTVV.

The chain recombines TRBV9 with TRBJ1-2, with 9 bases identical to TRBD1. The trim removed 5 bases at V and 2 bases at J, leaving 7 bases unmatched. The CDR3 loop spans 15 amino acids. Germline V gives CDR1 SGDLS, CDR2 YYNGEE. The CDR3 region is CASSAGGQGNYGYTF. The DNA for the CDR3 is TGTGCCAGCAGTGCGGGAGGACAGGGGAACTATGGCTACACCTTC. The variable domain in full, completed from reference TRBV9 and TRBJ1-2, reads DSGVTQTPKHLITATGQRVTLRCSPRSGDLSVYWYQQSLDQGLQFLIQYYNGEERAKGNILERFSAQQFPDLHSELNLSSLELGDSALYFCASSAGGQGNYGYTFGSGTRLTVV.

The rearrangement joins TRBV4-3 to TRBJ1-2; 9 bases line up with TRBD1. From germline, CDR1 is LGHNA and CDR2 YSLEER. This CDR3 contains 15 residues. The ends lost 4 bases at V and 6 bases at J; junction bases unmatched: 9. CDR3 sequence: CASSPRDRESDGYTF. CDR3 nucleotide sequence: TGCGCCAGCAGCCCCCGGGACAGGGAGTCGGATGGCTACACCTTC.

This rearrangement joins TRBV5-1 to TRBJ2-5; possible D gene TRBD1, 5 bases. The V end was cut by 3 bases, the J end by 5 bases, with 14 bases between. Germline CDR1 and CDR2: SGHRS and YFSETQ. This CDR3 comprises 14 residues. The DNA of the CDR3 is TGCGCCAGCAGCTCACGGACACTGGGGGAGACCCAGTACTTC. This translates into CASSSRTLGETQYF.

The sample holds a few counts of this clone. V and J are TRBV30 and TRBJ1-1, with 8 bases that match TRBD1. The CDR3 is 14 residues long. CDR1 and CDR2 from the germline V gene are GTSNPN and SVGIG (reference sequence). With V trimmed by 3 bases and J by 2 bases, 5 bases remained unmatched. CDR3 DNA sequence: TGTGCCTGGAGCCCTGACAGGGGCAACACTGAAGCTTTCTTT. Translating it yields CAWSPDRGNTEAFF.

The chain uses TRBV9 and TRBJ2-3; 12 bases map to TRBD2. CDR1 and CDR2 (germline): SGDLS, YYNGEE. CDR3 length: 15 residues. J gave up 6 bases and V 0 bases, and 2 bases lay outside the gene matches. CDR3 sequence reads: CASSVGGLAGDTQYF. The DNA of the CDR3 is TGTGCCAGCAGCGTAGGCGGACTAGCGGGGGATACGCAGTATTTT.

This clone has just one count. This chain links TRBV11-1 with TRBJ1-2, with no clear D. This CDR3 spans 12 amino acids. Germline-derived CDR1 and CDR2 are SGHAT and FQDESV (reference sequence). Trimming took 1 base from V and 4 from J, leaving 4 bases between them. The CDR3 nucleotides are TGTGCCAGCAGCTTAGAGGGCTATGGCTACACCTTC. Translated: CASSLEGYGYTF.

J is TRBJ2-1 and V is TRBV29-1; 12 bases align to TRBD2. There are 16 residues in the CDR3. V shed 3 bases and J 9 bases; nucleotides not matched to a gene: 12. Germline CDR1 is SQVTM and CDR2 is ANQGSEA. CDR3: CSVEGGASGGAGEQFF. The CDR3 bases are TGCAGCGTTGAGGGAGGGGCTAGCGGGGGGGCGGGTGAGCAGTTCTTC.

This clone occurred a few times. This rearrangement joins TRBV5-1 to TRBJ2-3, with D perhaps assigned TRBD1 or TRBD2 (5 bases each). CDR1 is SGHRS and CDR2 is YFSETQ in the germline V gene. V dropped 0 bases and J dropped 1 base, with 15 bases sitting between them. The CDR3 runs 17 residues. Here the CDR3 DNA reads TGCGCCAGCAGCTTGGGAGGGGTTTTAAGTCGCACAGATACGCAGTATTTT. Its protein is CASSLGGVLSRTDTQYF.

The chain links TRBV10-3 to TRBJ1-1, with 7 positions matching TRBD1. Germline loops: CDR1 ENHRY, CDR2 SYGVKD. This CDR3 comprises 14 residues. V lost 11 bases to trimming and J lost 2 bases; unmatched junction nucleotides: 11. CDR3 sequence (DNA): TGTGCCGTCGGCAGGGGGTTGTCAAACACTGAAGCTTTCTTT. This codes for CAVGRGLSNTEAFF.